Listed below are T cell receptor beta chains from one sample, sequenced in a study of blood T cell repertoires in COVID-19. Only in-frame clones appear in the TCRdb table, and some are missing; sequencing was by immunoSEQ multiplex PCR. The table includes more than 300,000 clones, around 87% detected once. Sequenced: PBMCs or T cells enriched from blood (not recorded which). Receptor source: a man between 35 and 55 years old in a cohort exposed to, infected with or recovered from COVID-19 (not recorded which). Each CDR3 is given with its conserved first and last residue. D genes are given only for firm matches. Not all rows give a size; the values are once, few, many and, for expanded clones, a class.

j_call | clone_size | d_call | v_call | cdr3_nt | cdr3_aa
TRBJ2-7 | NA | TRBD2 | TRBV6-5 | TGTGCCAGCAGCGAGACTAGCCGGCAGTACTTC | CASSETSRQYF
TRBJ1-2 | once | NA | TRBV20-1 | TGCAGTGCTAGAGGGAGTAACTACACCTTC | CSARGSNYTF
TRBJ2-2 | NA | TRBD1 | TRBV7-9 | TGTGCCAGCAGCTTGAGGGGGCACGGGGAGCTGTTTTTT | CASSLRGHGELFF
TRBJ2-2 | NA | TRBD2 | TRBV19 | TGTGCCAGTAAACGGGCGGGAGCCGGGGAGCTGTTTTTT | CASKRAGAGELFF
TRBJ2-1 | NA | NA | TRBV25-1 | TGTGCCAGCAGTGATTTCCAGGAGCAGTTCTTC | CASSDFQEQFF
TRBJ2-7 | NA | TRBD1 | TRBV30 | TGTGCCTGGAGCCCGGACAGGGGGAACGAGCAGTACTTC | CAWSPDRGNEQYF
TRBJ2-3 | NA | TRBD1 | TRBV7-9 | TGTGCCAGCAGCTTACAGGGGGCAGATACGCAGTATTTT | CASSLQGADTQYF
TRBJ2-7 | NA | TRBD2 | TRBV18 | TGTGCCAGCTCACCGAGTAGCGGGAGGTCCTCCTACGAGCAGTACTTC | CASSPSSGRSSYEQYF
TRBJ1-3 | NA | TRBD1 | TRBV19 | TGTGCCAGTAGCCCCCGGACAGGTCTTTTTACCTCTGGAAACACCATATATTTT | CASSPRTGLFTSGNTIYF
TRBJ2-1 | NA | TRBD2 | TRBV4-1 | TGCGCCAGCAGTCAAAGGACTAGCGGGAGTTTTAGTGAGCAGTTCTTC | CASSQRTSGSFSEQFF
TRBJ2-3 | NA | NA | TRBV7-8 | TGTGCCAGCAGCTTAATGGCTAGCCTGGGCACAGATACGCAGTATTTT | CASSLMASLGTDTQYF
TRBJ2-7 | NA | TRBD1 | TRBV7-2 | TGTGCCAGCAGCTCACCACAGGGGTTTTACCACGAGCAGTACTTC | CASSSPQGFYHEQYF
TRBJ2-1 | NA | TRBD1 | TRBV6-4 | TGTGCCAGCAGTTCCGGGACAGGGGGCTTAGATGAGCAGTTCTTC | CASSSGTGGLDEQFF
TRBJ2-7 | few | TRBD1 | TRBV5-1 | TGCGCCAGCAGCTTGGCGGACAGGGGGCACTACGAGCAGTACTTC | CASSLADRGHYEQYF
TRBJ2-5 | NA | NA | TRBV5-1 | TGCGCCAGCAGCCATATAACAATAGAGACCCAGTACTTC | CASSHITIETQYF
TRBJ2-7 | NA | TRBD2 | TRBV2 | TGTGCCAGCAGTACTAGCGGGAGCTCCTACGAGCAGTACTTC | CASSTSGSSYEQYF
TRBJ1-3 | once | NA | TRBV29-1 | TGCAGCGTTGGCGGGGTGAGCCCGAACACCATATATTTT | CSVGGVSPNTIYF
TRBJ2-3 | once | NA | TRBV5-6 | TGTGCCAGCAGCTTGGCGGGACTGGGCACAGATACGCAGTATTTT | CASSLAGLGTDTQYF
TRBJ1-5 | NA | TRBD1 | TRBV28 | TGTGCCAGCAGTTTGGGACAGGGCAATCAGCCCCAGCATTTT | CASSLGQGNQPQHF
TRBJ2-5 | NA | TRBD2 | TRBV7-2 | TGTGCCAGCAGCTTAGTTTGGCGGGAGGGCCTAAAGACCCAGTACTTC | CASSLVWREGLKTQYF
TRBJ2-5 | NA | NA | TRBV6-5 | TGTGCCAGCAGTTACCTCGGGAGCCAAGAGACCCAGTACTTC | CASSYLGSQETQYF
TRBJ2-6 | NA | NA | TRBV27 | TGTGCCAGCAGTTTACTAACAGGGACCGGGGCCAACGTCCTGACTTTC | CASSLLTGTGANVLTF
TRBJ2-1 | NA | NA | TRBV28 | TGTGCCAGCAGTGCTCCGGGGACATACTACAATGAGCAGTTCTTC | CASSAPGTYYNEQFF
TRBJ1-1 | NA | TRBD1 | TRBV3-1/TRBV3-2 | TGTGCCAGCAGCCGAAGGGGACAGGGGGCGAACACTGAAGCTTTCTTT | CASSRRGQGANTEAFF
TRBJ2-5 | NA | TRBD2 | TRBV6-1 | TGTGCCAGCAGTGAAAATGAGGGCGGGAGTTGGATACGAGAGACCCAGTACTTC | CASSENEGGSWIRETQYF
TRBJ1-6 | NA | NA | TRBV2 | TGTGCCAGCAGTGAATGGGAGAGCTCCTATAATTCACCCCTCCACTTT | CASSEWESSYNSPLHF
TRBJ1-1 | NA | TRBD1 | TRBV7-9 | TGTGCCAGCAGCTCTGGACAGGGGAGTGAAGCTTTCTTT | CASSSGQGSEAFF
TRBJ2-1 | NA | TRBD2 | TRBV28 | TGTGCCAGCAAACTAGCGGGAGGCCGCAATGAGCAGTTCTTC | CASKLAGGRNEQFF
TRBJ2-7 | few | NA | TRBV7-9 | TGTGCCAGCGGACTTTCGAGCTCCTACGAGCAGTACTTC | CASGLSSSYEQYF
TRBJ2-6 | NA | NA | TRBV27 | TGTGCCAGCAGTTTATGGGGGGCTGGGGCCAACGTCCTGACTTTC | CASSLWGAGANVLTF
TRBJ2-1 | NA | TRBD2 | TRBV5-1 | TGCGCCAGCAGCTTGGGTCTAGCGGGAGATGAGCAGTTCTTC | CASSLGLAGDEQFF
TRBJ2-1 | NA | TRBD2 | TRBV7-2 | TGTGCCGCCCGGACTAGCGGGAGGGCTGGCCACAATGAGCAGTTCTTC | CAARTSGRAGHNEQFF
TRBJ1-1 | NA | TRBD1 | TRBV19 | TGTGCCAGTAGTTTATCCGGGACAGACACTGAAGCTTTCTTT | CASSLSGTDTEAFF
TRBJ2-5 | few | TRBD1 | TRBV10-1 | TGCGCCAGCAGTGCAGGGGGATCGGAGACCCAGTACTTC | CASSAGGSETQYF
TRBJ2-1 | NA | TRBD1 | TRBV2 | TGTGCCAGCAGTGGAGACAGGGGCGACAATGAGCAGTTCTTC | CASSGDRGDNEQFF
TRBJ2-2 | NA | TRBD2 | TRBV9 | TGTGCCAGCACCCGTAGTACTAGCGGGAACACCGGGGAGCTGTTTTTT | CASTRSTSGNTGELFF
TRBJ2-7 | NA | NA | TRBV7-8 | TGTGCCAGCAGCTTGTCGTTCGAGCAGTACTTC | CASSLSFEQYF
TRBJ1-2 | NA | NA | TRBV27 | TGTGCCAGCAGTTTGGCGGGGGGGATGAACTATGGCTACACCTTC | CASSLAGGMNYGYTF
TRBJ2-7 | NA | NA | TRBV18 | TGTGCCAGCTCACCACTGCAGGGTAGCTCCTACGAGCAGTACTTC | CASSPLQGSSYEQYF
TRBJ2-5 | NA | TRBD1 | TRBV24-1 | TGTGCCACCAGTGGACCAGGGGGCGTAGAGACCCAGTACTTC | CATSGPGGVETQYF
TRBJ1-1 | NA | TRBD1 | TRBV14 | TGTGCCAGCAGGCGACAGGGAGCCACTGAAGCTTTCTTT | CASRRQGATEAFF
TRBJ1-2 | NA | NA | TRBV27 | TGTGCCAGCAGTTTAAAATCAGGTTCGACAGTCGGCTACACCTTC | CASSLKSGSTVGYTF
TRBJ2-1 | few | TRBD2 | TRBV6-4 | TGTGCCAGCAGTGACTCCGGGACTAGCCTAATCAATGAGCAGTTCTTC | CASSDSGTSLINEQFF
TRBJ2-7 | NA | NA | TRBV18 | TGTGCCAGCTCACCAGGAACTAGCCCCCCTTACGAGCAGTACTTC | CASSPGTSPPYEQYF
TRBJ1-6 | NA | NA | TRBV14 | TGTGCCAGCAGCCAAGATCTGGGGGCGTACTCACCCCTCCACTTT | CASSQDLGAYSPLHF
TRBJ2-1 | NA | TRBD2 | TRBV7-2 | TGTGCCAGCAGCTTAGAAGGCGGGAGTAGTGAGCAGTTCTTC | CASSLEGGSSEQFF
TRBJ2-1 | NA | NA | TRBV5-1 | TGCGCCAGCAGCTTGGGAGAGGCGGTCAATGAGCAGTTCTTC | CASSLGEAVNEQFF
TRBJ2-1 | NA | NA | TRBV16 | TGTGCCAGCAGCCGTCAGGGCTTAGGTGAGCAGTTCTTC | CASSRQGLGEQFF
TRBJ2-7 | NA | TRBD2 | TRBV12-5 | TGTGCTAGTGCCCACGGGGACTACCCCTACGAGCAGTACTTC | CASAHGDYPYEQYF
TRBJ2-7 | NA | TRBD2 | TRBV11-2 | TGTGCCAGCAGCTCTCTTCGGACTAGCGGGAGACCCTACGAGCAGTACTTC | CASSSLRTSGRPYEQYF
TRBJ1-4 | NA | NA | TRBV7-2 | TGTGCCAGCAGCTTCAGGGGCGGTAATGAAAAACTGTTTTTT | CASSFRGGNEKLFF
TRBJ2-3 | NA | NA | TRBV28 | TGTGCCAGCAGTTCCCCCATTCACTTAGCGGACACAGATACGCAGTATTTT | CASSSPIHLADTDTQYF
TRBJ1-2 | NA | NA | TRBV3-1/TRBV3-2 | TGTGCCAGCAGTCCATCACAGGGCTATGGCTACACCTTC | CASSPSQGYGYTF
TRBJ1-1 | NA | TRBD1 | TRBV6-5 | TGTGCCAGCAGTTCCCGGACAGGGGGCGGTACAACTGAAGCTTTCTTT | CASSSRTGGGTTEAFF
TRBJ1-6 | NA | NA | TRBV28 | TGTGCCAGCAGTTTCGCGGGGAGGAATTCACCCCTCCACTTT | CASSFAGRNSPLHF
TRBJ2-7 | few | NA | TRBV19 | TGTGCCAGTAGTATAGGGCAGGCTGGCGCCTACGAGCAGTACTTC | CASSIGQAGAYEQYF
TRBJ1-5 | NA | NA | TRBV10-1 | TGCGCCAGCAGTACAGGGCTGGGGCAGCCCCAGCATTTT | CASSTGLGQPQHF
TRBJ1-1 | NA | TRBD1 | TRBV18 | TGTGCCAGCCAGGGGGTGAAGAGGACTGAAGCTTTCTTT | CASQGVKRTEAFF
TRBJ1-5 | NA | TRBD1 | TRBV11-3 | TGTGCCAGCAGCTTAGTAGGGACAGGCGGCGGCAATCAGCCCCAGCATTTT | CASSLVGTGGGNQPQHF